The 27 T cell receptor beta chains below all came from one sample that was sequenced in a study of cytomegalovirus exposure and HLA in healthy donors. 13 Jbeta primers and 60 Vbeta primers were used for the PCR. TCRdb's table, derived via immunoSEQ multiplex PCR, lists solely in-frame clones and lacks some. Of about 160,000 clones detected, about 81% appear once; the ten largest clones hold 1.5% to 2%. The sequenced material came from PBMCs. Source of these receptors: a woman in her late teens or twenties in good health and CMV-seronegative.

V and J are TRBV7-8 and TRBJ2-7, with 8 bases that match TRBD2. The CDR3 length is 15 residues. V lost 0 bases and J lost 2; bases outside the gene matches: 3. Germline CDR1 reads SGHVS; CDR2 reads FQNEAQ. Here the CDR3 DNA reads TGTGCCAGCAGCTTAGCCCCGGGACTAGCCTACGAGCAGTACTTC. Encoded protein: CASSLAPGLAYEQYF.

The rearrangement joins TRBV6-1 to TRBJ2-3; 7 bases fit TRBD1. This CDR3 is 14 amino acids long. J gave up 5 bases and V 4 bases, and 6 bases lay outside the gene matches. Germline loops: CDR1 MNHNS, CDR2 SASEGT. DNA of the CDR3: TGTGCCAGCAGTGGAGACAGGGAACTAGATACGCAGTATTTT. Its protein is CASSGDRELDTQYF.

CDR3 residues: CASSLAVGGRGYEQYF. For the CDR3, the DNA is TGTGCCAGCAGCTTGGCCGTGGGGGGGCGGGGTTACGAGCAGTACTTC. The V and J genes are TRBV5-5 and TRBJ2-7; perhaps TRBD2 as D (7 bases). The V and J ends lost 0 bases and 4 bases respectively, with 17 bases between them. The CDR3 has 16 amino acids. The germline CDR1 and CDR2 sequences are SGHKS and YYEKEE (reference sequence).

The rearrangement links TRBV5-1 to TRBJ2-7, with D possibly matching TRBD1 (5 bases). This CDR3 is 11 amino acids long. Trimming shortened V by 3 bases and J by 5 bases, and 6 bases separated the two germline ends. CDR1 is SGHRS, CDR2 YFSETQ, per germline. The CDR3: CASSSGNEQYF. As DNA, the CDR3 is TGCGCCAGCAGCTCAGGGAACGAGCAGTACTTC.

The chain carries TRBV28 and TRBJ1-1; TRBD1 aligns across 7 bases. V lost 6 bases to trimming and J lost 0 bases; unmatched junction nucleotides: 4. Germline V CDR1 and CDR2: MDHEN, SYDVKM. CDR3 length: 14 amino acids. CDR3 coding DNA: TGTGCCAGCAGACCGACAGGGATGAACACTGAAGCTTTCTTT. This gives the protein CASRPTGMNTEAFF. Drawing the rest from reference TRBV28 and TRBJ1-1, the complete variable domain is DVKVTQSSRYLVKRTGEKVFLECVQDMDHENMFWYRQDPGLGLRLIYFSYDVKMKEKGDIPEGYSVSREKKERFSLILESASTNQTSMYLCASRPTGMNTEAFFGQGTRLTVV.

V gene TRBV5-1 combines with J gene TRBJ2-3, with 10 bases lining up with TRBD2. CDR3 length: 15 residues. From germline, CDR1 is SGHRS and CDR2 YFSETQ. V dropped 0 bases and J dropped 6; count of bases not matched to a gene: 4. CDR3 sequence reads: CASSLVLAGADTQYF. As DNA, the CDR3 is TGCGCCAGCAGCTTGGTTCTAGCGGGAGCGGATACGCAGTATTTT. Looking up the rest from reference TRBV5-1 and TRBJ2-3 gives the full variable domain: KAGVTQTPRYLIKTRGQQVTLSCSPISGHRSVSWYQQTPGQGLQFLFEYFSETQRNKGNFPGRFSGRQFSNSRSEMNVSTLELGDSALYLCASSLVLAGADTQYFGPGTRLTVL.

Here the CDR3 reads CASSPKLAGAYNEQFF. CDR3 nucleotide sequence: TGTGCCAGCTCACCAAAATTAGCGGGGGCTTACAATGAGCAGTTCTTC. The chain combines TRBV18 with TRBJ2-1; 9 bases match TRBD2. The V gene end was trimmed by 2 bases and the J gene end by 4 bases; junction bases not matched to a gene: 6. The germline V gene encodes CDR1 KGHSH and CDR2 LQKENI. The CDR3 runs 16 residues.

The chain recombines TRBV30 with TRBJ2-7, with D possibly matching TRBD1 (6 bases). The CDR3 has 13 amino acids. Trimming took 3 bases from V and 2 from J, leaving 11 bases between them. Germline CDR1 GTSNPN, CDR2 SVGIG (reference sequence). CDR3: CAWRDSGAYEQYF. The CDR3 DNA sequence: TGTGCCTGGAGGGACAGCGGCGCCTACGAGCAGTACTTC.

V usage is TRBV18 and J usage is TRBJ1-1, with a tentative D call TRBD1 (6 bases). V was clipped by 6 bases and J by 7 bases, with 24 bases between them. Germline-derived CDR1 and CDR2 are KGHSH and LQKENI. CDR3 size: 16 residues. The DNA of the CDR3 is TGTGCCAGCTCCCCAACCCGGTCGGACAGCGGGGGTGAAGCTTTCTTT. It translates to CASSPTRSDSGGEAFF.

CDR3 in DNA: TGTGCCAGCAGCGTTGGTAGCGGGGGTTCCTACGAGCAGTACTTC. Translating it yields CASSVGSGGSYEQYF. The rearrangement links TRBV9 to TRBJ2-7; the match to TRBD2 covers 9 bases. Germline V CDR1 and CDR2: SGDLS, YYNGEE. Trimming cost V 2 bases and J 1 base; bases outside gene matches: 4. This CDR3 region has 15 residues.

For the CDR3, the DNA is TGTGCCAGCAGTCAGGGGGCCGGAACGTATAATTCACCCCTCCACTTT. Encoded protein: CASSQGAGTYNSPLHF. The gene calls are TRBV5-6 and TRBJ1-6, with TRBD1 matching 8 bases. CDR3 size: 16 residues. The germline V gene has CDR1 SGHDT and CDR2 YYEEEE. The junction had 8 bases not matched to a gene; V was cut back by 5 bases and J by 4 bases.

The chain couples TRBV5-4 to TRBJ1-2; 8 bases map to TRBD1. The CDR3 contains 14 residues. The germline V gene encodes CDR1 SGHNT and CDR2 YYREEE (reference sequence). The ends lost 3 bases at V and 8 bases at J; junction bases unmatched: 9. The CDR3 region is CASSWNRDRYGYTF. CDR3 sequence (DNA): TGTGCCAGCAGCTGGAACCGGGACAGGTACGGCTACACCTTC.

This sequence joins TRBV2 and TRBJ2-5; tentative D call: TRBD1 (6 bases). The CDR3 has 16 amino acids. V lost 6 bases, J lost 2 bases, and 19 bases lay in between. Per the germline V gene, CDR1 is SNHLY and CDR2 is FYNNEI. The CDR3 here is CASSASGVGGQETQYF. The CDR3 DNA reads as TGTGCCAGCAGCGCCTCAGGGGTAGGGGGTCAAGAGACCCAGTACTTC. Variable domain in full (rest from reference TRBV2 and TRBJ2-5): EPEVTQTPSHQVTQMGQEVILRCVPISNHLYFYWYRQILGQKVEFLVSFYNNEISEKSEIFDDQFSVERPDGSNFTLKIRSTKLEDSAMYFCASSASGVGGQETQYFGPGTRLLVL.

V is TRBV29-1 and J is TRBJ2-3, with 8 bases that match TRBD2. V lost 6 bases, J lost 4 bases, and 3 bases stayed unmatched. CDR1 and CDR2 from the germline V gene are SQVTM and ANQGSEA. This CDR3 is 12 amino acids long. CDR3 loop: CSVSTSADTQYF. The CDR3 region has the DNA TGCAGCGTATCGACTAGCGCAGATACGCAGTATTTT.

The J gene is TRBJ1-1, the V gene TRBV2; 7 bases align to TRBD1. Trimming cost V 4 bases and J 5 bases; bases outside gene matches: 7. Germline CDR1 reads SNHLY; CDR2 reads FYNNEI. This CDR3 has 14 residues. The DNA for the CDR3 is TGTGCCAGCAGTGGACAGGGAGGTTGGACTGAAGCTTTCTTT. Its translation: CASSGQGGWTEAFF.

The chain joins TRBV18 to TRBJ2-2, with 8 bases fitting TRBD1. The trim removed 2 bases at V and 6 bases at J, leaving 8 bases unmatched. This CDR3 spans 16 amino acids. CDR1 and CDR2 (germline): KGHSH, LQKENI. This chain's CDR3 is CASSPRNRGAAGELFF. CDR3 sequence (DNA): TGTGCCAGCTCACCAAGGAACAGGGGGGCAGCCGGGGAGCTGTTTTTT.

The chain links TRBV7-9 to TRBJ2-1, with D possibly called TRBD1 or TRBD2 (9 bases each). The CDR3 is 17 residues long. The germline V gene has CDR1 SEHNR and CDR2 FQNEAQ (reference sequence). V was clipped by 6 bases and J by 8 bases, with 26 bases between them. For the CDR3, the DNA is TGTGCCAGCAGTCCGGACAGGGGATTAGCGGGAGTTGATGAGCAGTTCTTC. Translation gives CASSPDRGLAGVDEQFF.

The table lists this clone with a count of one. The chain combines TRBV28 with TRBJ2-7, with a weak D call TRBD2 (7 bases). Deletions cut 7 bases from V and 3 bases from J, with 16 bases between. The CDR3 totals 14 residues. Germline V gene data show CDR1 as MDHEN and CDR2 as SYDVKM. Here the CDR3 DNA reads TGTGCCAGCACCCGCCGGGGGGCTGGCTACGAGCAGTACTTC. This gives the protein CASTRRGAGYEQYF.

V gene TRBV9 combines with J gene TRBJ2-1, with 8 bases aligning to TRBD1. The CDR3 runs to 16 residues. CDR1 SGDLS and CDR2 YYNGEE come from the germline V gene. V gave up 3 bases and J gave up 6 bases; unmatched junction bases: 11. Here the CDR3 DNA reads TGTGCCAGCAGCGCGAGACTACCGGGACAGGTCAATGAGCAGTTCTTC. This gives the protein CASSARLPGQVNEQFF.

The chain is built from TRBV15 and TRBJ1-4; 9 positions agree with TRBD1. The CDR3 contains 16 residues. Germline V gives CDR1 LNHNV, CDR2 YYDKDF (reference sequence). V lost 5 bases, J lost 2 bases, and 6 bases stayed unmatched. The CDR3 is CATSVNRGPTNEKLFF. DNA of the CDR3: TGTGCCACCAGCGTAAACAGGGGGCCGACTAATGAAAAACTGTTTTTT.

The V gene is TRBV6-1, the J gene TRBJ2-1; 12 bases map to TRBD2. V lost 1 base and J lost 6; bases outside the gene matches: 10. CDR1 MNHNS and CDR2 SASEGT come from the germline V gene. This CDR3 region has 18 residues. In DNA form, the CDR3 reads TGTGCCAGCAGTGAAGGGCTAGCGGGAGGGCCCCGGACCAATGAGCAGTTCTTC. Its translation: CASSEGLAGGPRTNEQFF.

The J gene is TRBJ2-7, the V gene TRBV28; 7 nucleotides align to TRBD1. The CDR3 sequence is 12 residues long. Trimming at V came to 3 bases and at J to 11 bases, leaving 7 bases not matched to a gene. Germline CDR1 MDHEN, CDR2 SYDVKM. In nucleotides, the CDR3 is TGTGCCAGCAGTTTTGTACAGGGGAAGGAGTACTTC. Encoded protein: CASSFVQGKEYF.

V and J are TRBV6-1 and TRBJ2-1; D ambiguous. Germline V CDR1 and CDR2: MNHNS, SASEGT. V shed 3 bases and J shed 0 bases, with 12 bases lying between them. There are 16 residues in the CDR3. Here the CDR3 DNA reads TGTGCCAGCAGTGACAGTTGGTTAAGCTCCTACAATGAGCAGTTCTTC. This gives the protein CASSDSWLSSYNEQFF.

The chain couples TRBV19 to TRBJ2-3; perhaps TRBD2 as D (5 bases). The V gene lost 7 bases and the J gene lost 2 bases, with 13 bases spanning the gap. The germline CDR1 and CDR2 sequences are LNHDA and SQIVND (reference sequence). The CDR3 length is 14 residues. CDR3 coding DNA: TGTGCCAGTATGAGGGAAGTACACACAGATACGCAGTATTTT. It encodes CASMREVHTDTQYF.

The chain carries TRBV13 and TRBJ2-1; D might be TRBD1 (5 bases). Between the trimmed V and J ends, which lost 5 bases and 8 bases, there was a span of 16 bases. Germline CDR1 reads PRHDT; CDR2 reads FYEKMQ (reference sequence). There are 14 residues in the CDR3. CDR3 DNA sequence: TGTGCCAGCAGCCCTAGGGGTCGGGTGGATGAGCAGTTCTTC. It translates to CASSPRGRVDEQFF.

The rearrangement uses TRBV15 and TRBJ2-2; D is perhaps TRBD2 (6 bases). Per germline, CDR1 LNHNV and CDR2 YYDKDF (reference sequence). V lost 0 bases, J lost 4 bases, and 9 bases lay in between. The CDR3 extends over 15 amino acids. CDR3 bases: TGTGCCACCAGCAGAGATTTGGAGGGCACCGGGGAGCTGTTTTTT. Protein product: CATSRDLEGTGELFF.

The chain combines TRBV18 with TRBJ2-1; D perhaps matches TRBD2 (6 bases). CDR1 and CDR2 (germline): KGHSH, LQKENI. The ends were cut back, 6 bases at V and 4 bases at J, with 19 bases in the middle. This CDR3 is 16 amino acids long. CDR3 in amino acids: CASSQDRGRSYNEQFF. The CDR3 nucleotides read TGTGCCAGCTCCCAGGATCGGGGGAGATCGTACAATGAGCAGTTCTTC.